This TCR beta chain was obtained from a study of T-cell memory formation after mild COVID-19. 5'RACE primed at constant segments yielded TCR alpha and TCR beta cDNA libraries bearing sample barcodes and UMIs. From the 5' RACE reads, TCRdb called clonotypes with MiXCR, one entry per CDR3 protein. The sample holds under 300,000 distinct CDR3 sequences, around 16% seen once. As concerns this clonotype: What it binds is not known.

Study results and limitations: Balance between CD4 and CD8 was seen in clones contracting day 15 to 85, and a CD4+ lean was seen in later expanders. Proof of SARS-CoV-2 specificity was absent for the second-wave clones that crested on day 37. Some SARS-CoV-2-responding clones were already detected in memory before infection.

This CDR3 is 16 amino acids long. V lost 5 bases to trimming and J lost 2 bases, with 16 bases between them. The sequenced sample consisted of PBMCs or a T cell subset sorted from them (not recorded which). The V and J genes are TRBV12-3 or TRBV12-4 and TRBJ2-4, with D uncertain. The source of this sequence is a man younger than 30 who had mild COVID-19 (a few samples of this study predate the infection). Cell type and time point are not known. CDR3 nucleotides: TGTGCCAGCAGTCCCATACCCCTGACAACCAAAAACATTCAGTACTTC. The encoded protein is CASSPIPLTTKNIQYF.